The 14 T cell receptor beta chains in this list originate from one sample, sequenced in a study of blood T cells in healthy people across ages. A second PCR of about 6 to 11 cycles used a sample-barcoded 5' primer and a J-beta primer mix. TCRdb re-called the 5' RACE reads with MiXCR, one entry per CDR3 protein. The sample holds about 590,000 distinct CDR3 sequences, less than 35% seen once. Sequences were obtained from blood. The receptors stem from an elderly woman in good health.

This chain uses TRBV5-4 with TRBJ1-1; TRBD1 might be the D (6 bases). Trimming took 2 bases from V and 3 from J, leaving 17 bases between them. The CDR3 runs to 16 residues. Looked up from germline, CDR1 is SGHNT and CDR2 is YYREEE (reference sequence). The CDR3 spells CASSFGTGTRHTEAFF. The DNA of the CDR3 is TGTGCCAGCAGCTTTGGAACAGGGACCCGGCACACTGAAGCTTTCTTT.

This clonotype has only a few counts. The chain recombines TRBV24-1 with TRBJ2-5, with D possibly TRBD1 on 5 matching bases. Trimming stripped 2 bases from V and 10 bases from J, with 16 bases between. CDR1 is KGHDR, CDR2 SFDVKD, per germline. This CDR3 contains 14 residues. The CDR3 spells CATSDSGYFGDQYF. The CDR3 DNA reads TGTGCCACCAGTGATTCAGGGTATTTTGGGGACCAGTACTTC.

For this clonotype: This clone may be a read error of a much larger clone one base away. The chain joins TRBV5-5 to TRBJ1-2; D might be TRBD1 (5 bases). CDR3 size: 15 residues. The V end lost 5 bases, the J end lost 6 bases, and 20 bases lay between the germline ends. The germline V gene encodes CDR1 SGHKS and CDR2 YYEKEE (reference sequence). Here the CDR3 reads CASSLIWDPQNGYTF. The DNA of the CDR3 is TGTGCCAGCAGTTTGATCTGGGACCCCCAAAATGGCTACACCTTC. The full variable domain, in which reference TRBV5-5 and TRBJ1-2 provide the parts outside the CDR3, is DAGVTQSPTHLIKTRGQQVTLRCSPISGHKSVSWYQQVLGQGPQFIFQYYEKEERGRGNFPDRFSARQFPNYSSELNVNALLLGDSALYLCASSLIWDPQNGYTFGSGTRLTVV.

This clonotype was detected many times. The chain employs TRBV7-8 and TRBJ2-1, with D perhaps matching TRBD2 (5 bases). The V end was cut by 5 bases, the J end by 0 bases, with 11 bases between. Germline values: CDR1 SGHVS, CDR2 FQNEAQ. The CDR3 is 15 residues long. The CDR3 bases are TGTGCCAGCAGCCATGACGGGATCTCCTACAATGAGCAGTTCTTC. It codes for CASSHDGISYNEQFF.

The V gene is TRBV15, the J gene TRBJ2-7; D could derive from TRBD1 or TRBD2 (5 bases each). V was pared by 3 bases and J by 10 bases, with 22 bases between. Germline CDR1 is LNHNV and CDR2 is YYDKDF (reference sequence). The CDR3 is 15 amino acids. CDR3 DNA sequence: TGTGCCACCAGCAGTACCCCTGGGGGATCGGGATCCCAGTACTTC. Amino acid sequence: CATSSTPGGSGSQYF.

The rearrangement joins TRBV20-1 to TRBJ2-5, with TRBD1 matching over 8 bases. The germline gives CDR1 DFQATT, CDR2 SNEGSKA (reference sequence). The CDR3 totals 16 residues. Trimming took 6 bases from V and 5 from J; bases not matched to a gene: 17. CDR3: CSAPPAGGGSRETQYF. The CDR3, as DNA: TGCAGTGCGCCGCCGGCAGGGGGCGGATCCAGGGAGACCCAGTACTTC.

This clonotype was counted many times. This chain joins TRBV11-2 and TRBJ1-2, with 9 bases identical to TRBD1. This CDR3 region has 13 residues. Germline V CDR1 and CDR2: SGHAT, FQNNGV. V lost 5 bases and J lost 8; bases outside the gene matches: 6. The CDR3 spells CASSPGTGHGYTF. The DNA of the CDR3 is TGTGCCAGCAGCCCAGGGACAGGGCACGGCTACACCTTC.

This clonotype was seen only a few times. The V and J genes are TRBV30 and TRBJ1-2, with 11 positions matching TRBD1. The CDR3 is 16 amino acids. Trimming cost V 3 bases and J 5 bases; bases outside gene matches: 11. Germline loops: CDR1 GTSNPN, CDR2 SVGIG (reference sequence). CDR3: CAWSAGTGGFYYGYTF. The CDR3 DNA reads TGTGCCTGGAGCGCTGGGACAGGGGGTTTCTATTATGGCTACACCTTC.

As regards this clonotype: A much larger clone is a single base away; this may be a read error. This rearrangement joins TRBV20-1 to TRBJ2-7, with 10 bases identical to TRBD1. The V and J ends lost 5 bases and 4 bases, in that order; junction bases with no gene match: 8. CDR1 and CDR2 from the germline V gene are DFQATT and SNEGSKA (reference sequence). The CDR3 consists of 14 residues. DNA for the CDR3: TGCAGTGCTGGAGGACAGGGGGGCAGATACGAGCAGTACTTC. It is translated as CSAGGQGGRYEQYF.

This clonotype has ten or more counts. The chain has TRBV7-2 and TRBJ1-2, with 7 bases identical to TRBD1. Germline V gives CDR1 SGHTA, CDR2 FQGNSA. Losses at the gene ends were 5 bases for V and 0 bases for J; bases not matched to a gene: 9. The length of the CDR3 is 16 residues. The CDR3: CASSPRGTNTNYGYTF. Written as DNA, the CDR3 is TGTGCCAGCAGCCCCAGGGGGACAAATACTAACTATGGCTACACCTTC.

This clonotype was counted many times. The V gene is TRBV29-1, the J gene TRBJ2-5, with a weak D call TRBD1 (6 bases). The CDR3 length is 14 residues. Trimming shortened V by 3 bases and J by 2 bases, and 13 bases separated the two germline ends. Germline-derived CDR1 and CDR2 are SQVTM and ANQGSEA. The CDR3 is CSVERQVIQETQYF. The CDR3 region has the DNA TGCAGCGTTGAGAGACAGGTCATACAAGAGACCCAGTACTTC.

This clonotype has just one count. A much larger clone differs by one base, so this may be a read error. The chain carries TRBV4-1 and TRBJ2-5; 7 bases agree with TRBD2. V trimming: 0 bases; J trimming: 13 bases; junction bases outside the gene matches: 11. The CDR3 is 14 amino acids. Germline V gene sequence: CDR1 MGHRA, CDR2 YSYEKL. CDR3 in DNA: TGCGCCAGCAGCCAAGATCCTCAGAGACTAGCCCCGTACTTC. Protein sequence: CASSQDPQRLAPYF.

A few counts support this clonotype. A much bigger clone sits one base away, suggesting this may be a read error. CDR3 region: CASRVSYERYF. The CDR3 DNA reads TGTGCCAGCAGGGTCTCCTACGAGCGGTACTTC. This rearrangement joins TRBV12-3 or TRBV12-4 to TRBJ2-7; D is uncertain. CDR3 length: 11 residues.

This clonotype was observed at least ten times. The rearrangement links TRBV5-5 to TRBJ2-1; possible D gene TRBD2, 6 bases. The V end was cut by 1 base, the J end by 8 bases, with 16 bases between. Germline CDR1 is SGHKS and CDR2 is YYEKEE (reference sequence). The CDR3 totals 15 residues. DNA of the CDR3: TGTGCCAGCAGCTTGCTCCCTCCCGGGGGAGATGAGCAGTTCTTC. It translates to CASSLLPPGGDEQFF.